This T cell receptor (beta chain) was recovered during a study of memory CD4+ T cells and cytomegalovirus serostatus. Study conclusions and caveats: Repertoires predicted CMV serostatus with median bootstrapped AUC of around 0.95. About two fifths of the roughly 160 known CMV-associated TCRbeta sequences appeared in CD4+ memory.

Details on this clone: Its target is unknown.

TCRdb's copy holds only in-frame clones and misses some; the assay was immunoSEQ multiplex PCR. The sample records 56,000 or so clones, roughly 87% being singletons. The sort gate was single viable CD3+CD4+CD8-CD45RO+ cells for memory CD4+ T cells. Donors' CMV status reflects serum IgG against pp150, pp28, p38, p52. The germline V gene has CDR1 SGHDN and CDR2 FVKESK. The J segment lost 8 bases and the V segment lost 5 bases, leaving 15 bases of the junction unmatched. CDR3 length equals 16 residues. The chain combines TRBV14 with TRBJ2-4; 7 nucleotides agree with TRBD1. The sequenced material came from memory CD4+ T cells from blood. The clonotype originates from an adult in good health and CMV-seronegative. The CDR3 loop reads CASSKRSSRTGDIQYF. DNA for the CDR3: TGTGCCAGCAGCAAACGGAGCTCCCGGACAGGAGACATTCAGTACTTC. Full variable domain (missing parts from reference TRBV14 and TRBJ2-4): EAGVTQFPSHSVIEKGQTVTLRCDPISGHDNLYWYRRVMGKEIKFLLHFVKESKQDESGMPNNRFLAERTGGTYSTLKVQPAELEDSGVYFCASSKRSSRTGDIQYFGAGTRLSVL.